This TCR beta chain was sequenced for a study of technical replicates of blood from a few donors. V was pared by 0 bases and J by 7 bases, with 18 bases between. CDR3 size: 16 residues. Germline lookup yields CDR1 LNHNV and CDR2 YYDKDF (reference sequence). The data were produced by immunoSEQ multiplex PCR, yet TCRdb's version contains in-frame clones alone and is incomplete. The sample includes tens of thousands of clones, 94% of them seen just once. Sequences were obtained from T cells isolated from PBMCs. This receptor was taken from a human donor in good health. The V gene is TRBV15, the J gene TRBJ2-5, with D possibly matching TRBD2 (5 bases). CDR3 in amino acids: CATSRDRTQYGVTQYF. CDR3 coding DNA: TGTGCCACCAGCAGAGATCGGACCCAATACGGGGTGACCCAGTACTTC.